This passage covers 30 T cell receptor beta chains from one sample sequenced in a study of T cells in Graves' hyperthyroidism and ophthalmopathy. TCR beta CDR3 region amplification was performed from RNA transcripts. First-round RT-PCR with HTBI primers amplified the TCR CDR3 region. TCRdb ran MiXCR on the multiplex PCR reads and lists one entry per CDR3 protein. This table holds 350,000 to 400,000 distinct CDR3 sequences, about 20% found once. Sequencing used blood. The receptors here all came from a woman under 30 with Graves' hyperthyroidism.

This clonotype was counted between two and nine times. The germline gene is not matched at one end of the junction; a read error may be the cause. The chain joins TRBV6-5 to TRBJ1-1; possible D gene TRBD1, 5 bases. There are 13 residues in the CDR3. CDR1 and CDR2 from the germline V gene are MNHEY and SVGAGI. CDR3 coding DNA: TGTGCCAGCAGTTACGAGGGACGGACTGAAGCTTGCTTT. Protein sequence: CASSYEGRTEACF.

At least ten counts were recorded for this clonotype. The chain uses TRBV6-5 and TRBJ1-1; no clear D gene. Germline CDR1 reads MNHEY; CDR2 reads SVGAGI. The CDR3 totals 14 residues. Trimming removed 3 bases at V and 1 base at J, with 9 bases between. The CDR3: CASSYGGRNTEAFF. The CDR3 region has the DNA TGTGCCAGCAGTTATGGTGGGAGGAACACTGAAGCTTTCTTT.

This clonotype was detected ten times or more. This sequence joins TRBV7-3 and TRBJ2-7, with TRBD2 matching over 7 bases. Germline CDR1 and CDR2: SGHTA and FQGTGA. The CDR3 is made up of 15 amino acids. The junction had 9 bases not matched to a gene; V was cut back by 5 bases and J by 2 bases. This CDR3 is CASSLGGGPAYEQYF. DNA for the CDR3: TGTGCCAGCAGCCTTGGCGGGGGACCGGCCTACGAGCAGTACTTC.

In its sample, this clonotype was seen many times. The V and J genes are TRBV5-1 and TRBJ1-5, with 7 bases matching TRBD1. With V trimmed by 3 bases and J by 7 bases, 10 bases remained unmatched. From germline, CDR1 is SGHRS and CDR2 YFSETQ. The CDR3 is 15 amino acids. CDR3 in DNA: TGCGCCAGCAGCTGGGAGACAGGGAGAGGGCAGCCCCAGCATTTT. Translated: CASSWETGRGQPQHF.

V and J are TRBV9 and TRBJ1-1; 7 nucleotides align to TRBD1. The CDR3 sequence is 14 residues long. Germline-derived CDR1 and CDR2 are SGDLS and YYNGEE. After removal of 3 bases from V and 4 bases from J, the junction contained 6 bases not matched to a gene. CDR3 DNA: TGTGCCAGCAGCGATACAGGGGATGGCACTGAAGCTTTCTTT. This codes for CASSDTGDGTEAFF.

Worth noting for this clonotype: A much larger clone lies one base from this, so it may be a read error. The CDR3 is CAWRGAGALNQPQHF. Written as DNA, the CDR3 is TGTGCCTGGAGGGGGGCAGGGGCACTTAATCAGCCCCAGCATTTT. The rearrangement uses TRBV30 and TRBJ1-5; TRBD1 is a possible D gene (6 bases). The CDR3 totals 15 residues. Deletions cut 3 bases from V and 4 bases from J, with 16 bases between. The V gene's germline CDR1 is GTSNPN and CDR2 SVGIG (reference sequence).

This clonotype was seen at least ten times. This sequence joins TRBV28 and TRBJ1-2; TRBD1 aligns across 10 bases. This CDR3 has 12 amino acids. The trim removed 8 bases at V and 8 bases at J, leaving 5 bases unmatched. Germline V gene lookup returns CDR1 MDHEN and CDR2 SYDVKM. The CDR3 reads CASGTGVSGYTF. The CDR3 DNA reads TGTGCCAGCGGGACAGGGGTGAGCGGCTACACCTTC.

This clonotype was picked up many times. The chain is built from TRBV9 and TRBJ2-5; tentatively, D is TRBD2 (5 bases). The V and J ends lost 0 bases and 4 bases respectively, with 13 bases between them. The CDR3 contains 15 residues. Per germline, CDR1 SGDLS and CDR2 YYNGEE. CDR3 loop: CASSVDLGGLETQYF. The CDR3 DNA is TGTGCCAGCAGCGTAGATTTGGGCGGGTTAGAGACCCAGTACTTC.

This clonotype appeared many times. J is TRBJ1-2 and V is TRBV9; D may be TRBD1 (5 bases). The CDR3 is 15 residues long. Germline V gives CDR1 SGDLS, CDR2 YYNGEE. Trimming left V 4 bases short and J 3 bases short, with 16 bases between. This CDR3 is CASSPDVGGYYGYTF. The CDR3 coding sequence is TGTGCCAGCAGCCCAGACGTGGGGGGGTACTATGGCTACACCTTC.

This clonotype appeared a few times. The genes are TRBV11-2 and TRBJ2-5; 13 nucleotides line up with TRBD2. The CDR3 consists of 16 residues. In germline, CDR1 is SGHAT, CDR2 FQNNGV. The trim removed 5 bases at V and 2 bases at J, leaving 5 bases unmatched. CDR3 sequence reads: CASSPGTSGAQETQYF. DNA for the CDR3: TGTGCCAGCAGCCCTGGGACTAGCGGGGCGCAAGAGACCCAGTACTTC.

This clonotype was seen ten or more times. The chain uses TRBV6-1 and TRBJ1-5; no clear D gene. V shed 3 bases and J shed 3 bases, with 12 bases lying between them. The CDR3 totals 15 residues. The germline CDR1 and CDR2 sequences are MNHNS and SASEGT. CDR3 coding DNA: TGTGCCAGCAGTGAGTTGCTAGGGCACAATCAGCCCCAGCATTTT. Translated: CASSELLGHNQPQHF.

The chain links TRBV18 to TRBJ1-5; D is unclear. Germline-derived CDR1 and CDR2 are KGHSH and LQKENI. The CDR3 runs 14 residues. Between the trimmed V and J ends, which lost 3 bases and 5 bases, there was a span of 11 bases. This CDR3 reads CASSPVAKDQPQHF. The CDR3, as DNA: TGTGCCAGCTCACCGGTGGCCAAAGATCAGCCCCAGCATTTT.

The sample holds many counts of this clonotype. The J gene is TRBJ1-3, the V gene TRBV3-1; D is uncertain. Germline V gene sequence: CDR1 LGHDT, CDR2 YNNKEL (reference sequence). Trimming removed 9 bases at V and 4 bases at J, with 7 bases between. CDR3 length equals 11 residues. CDR3 DNA: TGTGCCAGTGGCCAAGGAAACACCATATATTTT. This codes for CASGQGNTIYF. Full variable domain (outside the CDR3, taken from reference TRBV3-1 and TRBJ1-3): DTAVSQTPKYLVTQMGNDKSIKCEQNLGHDTMYWYKQDSKKFLKIMFSYNNKELIINETVPNRFSPKSPDKAHLNLHINSLELGDSAVYFCASGQGNTIYFGEGSWLTVV.

The rearrangement uses TRBV6-1 and TRBJ1-5; D is perhaps TRBD1 (5 bases). Germline CDR1 reads MNHNS; CDR2 reads SASEGT. The V gene lost 7 bases and the J gene lost 3 bases, with 16 bases spanning the gap. There are 15 residues in the CDR3. In DNA, the CDR3 is TGTGCCAGCACTAGTCAGTGGGGGGACAATCAGCCCCAGCATTTT. It codes for CASTSQWGDNQPQHF.

This clonotype was picked up many times. The rearrangement uses TRBV7-8 and TRBJ1-1, with 7 bases matching TRBD1. Per the germline V gene, CDR1 is SGHVS and CDR2 is FQNEAQ. Unmatched junction bases numbered 9, after V lost 1 base and J lost 7 bases. This CDR3 region has 15 residues. CDR3 sequence (DNA): TGTGCCAGCAGCTTAGGTCCAGGGGGAAGGGATGAAGCTTTCTTT. Amino acids: CASSLGPGGRDEAFF.

The chain recombines TRBV12-3 or TRBV12-4 with TRBJ2-5; TRBD1 or TRBD2 may be the D gene (5 bases each). The CDR3 loop spans 15 amino acids. Trimming left V 5 bases short and J 7 bases short, with 20 bases between. The CDR3 DNA sequence: TGTGCCAGCAGTATCCGGTGGGGGTATAGGGGGACCCAGTACTTC. This sequence encodes CASSIRWGYRGTQYF.

This clonotype showed up many times. The rearrangement joins TRBV9 to TRBJ1-3; D not resolved. The germline V and J ends were trimmed by 0 bases and 4 bases, with 5 bases remaining between them. The CDR3 spans 13 residues. Germline V lookup: CDR1 SGDLS, CDR2 YYNGEE. CDR3 region: CASSVGSGNTIYF. Written as DNA, the CDR3 is TGTGCCAGCAGCGTAGGGTCGGGAAACACCATATATTTT.

This clonotype is a singleton in its sample. V usage is TRBV6-1 and J usage is TRBJ1-2; no clear D. This CDR3 spans 12 amino acids. Between the trimmed V and J ends, which lost 2 bases and 8 bases, there was a span of 9 bases. Germline values: CDR1 MNHNS, CDR2 SASEGT. CDR3 residues: CASSELAGGYTF. The CDR3 nucleotides are TGTGCCAGCAGTGAACTAGCGGGGGGCTACACCTTC.

This clonotype has at least ten counts. The gene calls are TRBV20-1 and TRBJ1-5, with 7 bases fitting TRBD1. The ends lost 8 bases at V and 6 bases at J; junction bases unmatched: 13. The CDR3 has 14 residues. The germline CDR1 and CDR2 sequences are DFQATT and SNEGSKA (reference sequence). The CDR3 reads CSTGAQGESQPQHF. CDR3 bases: TGCAGTACTGGGGCCCAGGGGGAGAGTCAGCCCCAGCATTTT.

This chain joins TRBV6-5 and TRBJ2-5; 7 bases line up with TRBD2. Germline lookup yields CDR1 MNHEY and CDR2 SVGAGI. The CDR3 totals 15 residues. V shed 4 bases, J shed 3 bases, and the junction held 8 bases outside the gene matches. The CDR3 protein is CASSLTSPTEETQYF. CDR3 in DNA: TGTGCCAGCAGTTTGACTAGCCCTACCGAAGAGACCCAGTACTTC.

In this sample, this clonotype turned up many times. The gene calls are TRBV11-2 and TRBJ1-1; D remains ambiguous. The germline V gene has CDR1 SGHAT and CDR2 FQNNGV. V dropped 2 bases and J dropped 2 bases, with 9 bases sitting between them. The CDR3 sequence is 14 residues long. CDR3 nucleotide sequence: TGTGCCAGCAGCTTATACGGCAGCAACACTGAAGCTTTCTTT. This gives the protein CASSLYGSNTEAFF. The variable domain in full, completed from reference TRBV11-2 and TRBJ1-1, reads EAGVAQSPRYKIIEKRQSVAFWCNPISGHATLYWYQQILGQGPKLLIQFQNNGVVDDSQLPKDRFSAERLKGVDSTLKIQPAKLEDSAVYLCASSLYGSNTEAFFGQGTRLTVV.

The gene calls are TRBV5-6 and TRBJ2-5, with TRBD1 as a possible D gene (5 bases). The V end lost 4 bases, the J end lost 2 bases, and 12 bases lay between the germline ends. Germline V gene data show CDR1 as SGHDT and CDR2 as YYEEEE. CDR3 length equals 14 residues. In DNA, the CDR3 is TGTGCCAGCAGCCCCCAGGGTATTCAAGAGACCCAGTACTTC. It encodes CASSPQGIQETQYF.

The V and J genes are TRBV6-1 and TRBJ1-1, with a possible D match to TRBD1 (5 bases). Germline values: CDR1 MNHNS, CDR2 SASEGT. The V end was cut by 4 bases, the J end by 7 bases, with 13 bases between. This CDR3 spans 13 amino acids. CDR3: CASSGQRRNEAFF. Here the CDR3 DNA reads TGTGCCAGCAGTGGACAGCGGAGAAATGAAGCTTTCTTT.

This clonotype was observed at least ten times. The CDR3 nucleotides read TGTGCCAGCAGTCAGGACAGGGGCGACTACGAGCAGTACTTC. Amino acids: CASSQDRGDYEQYF. The chain has TRBV6-1 and TRBJ2-7; 9 bases map to TRBD1. J lost 3 bases, V lost 5 bases, and 5 bases had no gene match. The CDR3 length is 14 residues. The V gene's germline CDR1 is MNHNS and CDR2 SASEGT.

Many counts were recorded for this clonotype. V and J are TRBV3-1 and TRBJ2-5; 7 bases are a match to TRBD2. Germline values: CDR1 LGHDT, CDR2 YNNKEL (reference sequence). CDR3 length: 17 amino acids. V dropped 5 bases and J dropped 3; count of bases not matched to a gene: 15. The CDR3 sequence: CASSSSATSVEKETQYF. As DNA, the CDR3 is TGTGCCAGCAGCTCCTCGGCAACTAGCGTAGAAAAAGAGACCCAGTACTTC.

V usage is TRBV5-1 and J usage is TRBJ2-5, with unresolved D. V lost 3 bases and J lost 0, with 6 bases in between. Germline assignment: CDR1 SGHRS and CDR2 YFSETQ. The CDR3 length is 13 residues. The CDR3 coding sequence is TGCGCCAGCAGCTCCTTGTACCAAGAGACCCAGTACTTC. Its translation is CASSSLYQETQYF.

This clonotype was observed at least ten times. The V gene is TRBV19, the J gene TRBJ1-1; D is unclear. Germline V gene data show CDR1 as LNHDA and CDR2 as SQIVND (reference sequence). Trimming pared 5 bases from V and 3 bases from J, leaving 10 bases between. The CDR3 has 13 amino acids. The CDR3 reads CASSPWRDTEAFF. In DNA, the CDR3 is TGTGCCAGTAGTCCCTGGCGGGACACTGAAGCTTTCTTT.

This clonotype was recorded at least ten times. A junction boundary mismatches the germline segment, possibly from a read error. The chain is built from TRBV7-8 and TRBJ1-5; 7 positions match TRBD1. Germline V gene lookup returns CDR1 SGHVS and CDR2 FQNEAQ. The CDR3 has 16 amino acids. The CDR3 coding sequence is TGTGCCAGCAGTTTAGCCGGGACAGCTAGCAATCAGCCCCAGCATTTT. Protein sequence: CASSLAGTASNQPQHF.

This clonotype came up many times. The J gene is TRBJ1-5, the V gene TRBV13; TRBD1 might be the D (6 bases). V dropped 2 bases and J dropped 1 base, with 12 bases sitting between them. This CDR3 contains 16 residues. Germline V CDR1 and CDR2: PRHDT, FYEKMQ (reference sequence). The CDR3 nucleotides are TGTGCCAGCAGCTTAAGGGGGTCAGTGAGCAATCAGCCCCAGCATTTT. Its translation: CASSLRGSVSNQPQHF. Variable domain in full (rest from reference TRBV13 and TRBJ1-5): AAGVIQSPRHLIKEKRETATLKCYPIPRHDTVYWYQQGPGQDPQFLISFYEKMQSDKGSIPDRFSAQQFSDYHSELNMSSLELGDSALYFCASSLRGSVSNQPQHFGDGTRLSIL.

With respect to this clonotype: Being one base from a much bigger clone, this may be a read error. This rearrangement joins TRBV6-2 or TRBV6-3 to TRBJ1-5; tentatively, D is TRBD1 (5 bases). The CDR3 has 14 residues. Germline assignment: CDR1 MNHEY and CDR2 SVGEGT. CDR3: CASSYLGLNQPKHF. The CDR3 nucleotides read TGTGCCAGCAGTTATTTGGGGCTTAATCAGCCCAAGCATTTT.